The sequence of this TCR beta chain was determined in a study of blood T cell repertoires in COVID-19. Turning to the study itself: COVID-19 samples, acute and convalescent, were from the United States, Italy and Spain. T cells, B-cell-depleted T cells, or PBMCs provided the cDNA or gDNA that served as material.

Trimming removed 3 bases at V and 1 base at J, with 13 bases between. This CDR3 comprises 15 residues. Germline CDR1 SGDLS, CDR2 YYNGEE. Under the authors' procedure: Quantification of nucleated cells was approximated via reference gene primer amplification. Assay used: immunoSEQ multiplex PCR; TCRdb lists only in-frame clones, some missing. From that table come the V and J calls and clone size; the DNA was used to work out D and trimming. The table records about 45,000 clones, roughly three quarters of them present only once. The sequence derives from a man between 65 and 85 years old with acute or convalescent COVID-19. Specimen: peripheral blood. This chain joins TRBV9 and TRBJ1-1; a possible D gene is TRBD1 (6 bases). The CDR3 DNA reads as TGTGCCAGCAGCGCAGGACAGCAATGGAACACTGAAGCTTTCTTT. It codes for CASSAGQQWNTEAFF. The full variable domain, in which reference TRBV9 and TRBJ1-1 provide the parts outside the CDR3, is DSGVTQTPKHLITATGQRVTLRCSPRSGDLSVYWYQQSLDQGLQFLIQYYNGEERAKGNILERFSAQQFPDLHSELNLSSLELGDSALYFCASSAGQQWNTEAFFGQGTRLTVV.